The 29 T cell receptor beta chains below come from one sample, sequenced in a study of beta chain features in type 1 diabetes. The study's findings and limits: In every one of the four CD4+ subsets, TCRB CDR3s were moderately but significantly shorter in Type 1 diabetes patients.

The antigens of these receptors remain unknown. Every bit of the isolated RNA underwent reverse transcription, so sequencing read expressed TCRB transcripts. TCRdb's table, derived via immunoSEQ multiplex PCR, lists solely in-frame clones and lacks some. Of fewer than 300,000 clones detected, approximately 20% appear once; the ten largest clones hold 0.028%. What was sequenced was naive CD4+ T cells from blood. The receptors here all came from a woman aged 40-49 years with type 1 diabetes.

The sample holds a few counts of this clone. The genes are TRBV6-1 and TRBJ1-1; D unclear. Germline CDR1 and CDR2: MNHNS and SASEGT. The CDR3 contains 12 residues. The V end lost 7 bases, the J end lost 1 base, and 7 bases lay between the germline ends. The CDR3 DNA sequence: TGTGCCAGCATTCCAGGGAACACTGAAGCTTTCTTT. This sequence encodes CASIPGNTEAFF.

This clone has a handful of counts. The chain carries TRBV28 and TRBJ2-7, with 9 bases lining up with TRBD2. Trimming cost V 7 bases and J 3 bases; bases outside gene matches: 13. Germline-derived CDR1 and CDR2 are MDHEN and SYDVKM. CDR3 size: 16 residues. The CDR3 protein is CASTSAVAGDIYEQYF. The DNA of the CDR3 is TGTGCCAGCACCTCTGCGGTAGCGGGAGATATCTACGAGCAGTACTTC.

The chain carries TRBV11-2 and TRBJ2-1; D gene unclear. Germline V lookup: CDR1 SGHAT, CDR2 FQNNGV. The V end was cut by 1 base, the J end by 6 bases, with 10 bases between. This CDR3 is 14 amino acids long. CDR3 amino acids: CASSLVRGVNEQFF. The DNA for the CDR3 is TGTGCCAGCAGCTTAGTTCGAGGCGTCAATGAGCAGTTCTTC.

V and J are TRBV5-1 and TRBJ1-1, with TRBD1 as a possible D gene (5 bases). Germline CDR1 SGHRS, CDR2 YFSETQ. The V end was cut by 3 bases, the J end by 1 base, with 16 bases between. This CDR3 comprises 16 residues. The CDR3 DNA reads as TGCGCCAGCAGCTCCCGAGCCAGGGATGGGAACACTGAAGCTTTCTTT. Its protein is CASSSRARDGNTEAFF.

The V gene is TRBV9, the J gene TRBJ2-6; D is uncertain. Trimming took 5 bases from V and 3 from J, leaving 6 bases between them. Germline values: CDR1 SGDLS, CDR2 YYNGEE. The length of the CDR3 is 13 residues. The CDR3 region has the DNA TGTGCCAGCAGTCCGGTTGGGGCCAACGTCCTGACTTTC. Translation: CASSPVGANVLTF.

There are a few counts of this clone. This chain connects TRBV28 to TRBJ2-3; 8 bases match TRBD1. V shed 3 bases and J 0 bases; nucleotides not matched to a gene: 8. Germline CDR1 is MDHEN and CDR2 is SYDVKM. This CDR3 is built from 17 residues. The CDR3 sequence: CASSFRQGQASTDTQYF. CDR3 in DNA: TGTGCCAGCAGTTTTCGACAGGGACAGGCTAGCACAGATACGCAGTATTTT.

This clone has only one observation. DNA for the CDR3: TGTGCCAGCTCCCTGGGACTAGCGAGCTCCTACAATGAGCAGTTCTTC. Its translation: CASSLGLASSYNEQFF. The chain joins TRBV18 to TRBJ2-1; TRBD2 agrees at 10 bases. V lost 6 bases to trimming and J lost 0 bases; unmatched junction nucleotides: 5. Germline lookup yields CDR1 KGHSH and CDR2 LQKENI. The CDR3 has 16 residues. Full variable domain (rest looked up from reference TRBV18 and TRBJ2-1): NAGVMQNPRHLVRRRGQEARLRCSPMKGHSHVYWYRQLPEEGLKFMVYLQKENIIDESGMPKERFSAEFPKEGPSILRIQQVVRGDSAAYFCASSLGLASSYNEQFFGPGTRLTVL.

This clone was seen more than once but under ten times. This chain links TRBV5-1 with TRBJ2-2; D remains unclear. This CDR3 spans 14 amino acids. Per germline, CDR1 SGHRS and CDR2 YFSETQ. The V end lost 0 bases, the J end lost 3 bases, and 6 bases lay between the germline ends. CDR3 nucleotide sequence: TGCGCCAGCAGCTTGGTTGTCGACACCGGGGAGCTGTTTTTT. This encodes CASSLVVDTGELFF. Drawing the rest from reference TRBV5-1 and TRBJ2-2, the complete variable domain is KAGVTQTPRYLIKTRGQQVTLSCSPISGHRSVSWYQQTPGQGLQFLFEYFSETQRNKGNFPGRFSGRQFSNSRSEMNVSTLELGDSALYLCASSLVVDTGELFFGEGSRLTVL.

This clone has only a few counts. V usage is TRBV30 and J usage is TRBJ2-1, with TRBD1 identical over 8 bases. Germline lookup yields CDR1 GTSNPN and CDR2 SVGIG (reference sequence). The CDR3 totals 14 residues. The ends lost 1 base at V and 10 bases at J; junction bases unmatched: 9. The CDR3 sequence: CAWSGQGIIWEQFF. The DNA for the CDR3 is TGTGCCTGGAGTGGACAGGGGATTATTTGGGAGCAGTTCTTC.

This clone was observed a handful of times. CDR3: CASSLALGPIYEQYF. The CDR3 DNA reads as TGTGCCAGCAGCTTAGCCCTGGGCCCGATCTACGAGCAGTACTTC. The rearrangement joins TRBV7-2 to TRBJ2-7, with D unclear. V shed 0 bases and J shed 3 bases, with 12 bases lying between them. This CDR3 has 15 residues. Looked up from germline, CDR1 is SGHTA and CDR2 is FQGNSA.

This clone showed up just a few times. This chain uses TRBV10-3 with TRBJ2-7, with D perhaps TRBD1 (6 bases). Germline CDR1 is ENHRY and CDR2 is SYGVKD. The V gene lost 5 bases and the J gene lost 0 bases, with 11 bases spanning the gap. The CDR3 sequence is 14 residues long. The CDR3 sequence: CAISLDSSSYEQYF. In nucleotides, the CDR3 is TGTGCCATCAGTCTGGACAGCTCCTCCTACGAGCAGTACTTC.

This rearrangement joins TRBV5-1 to TRBJ1-2, with 7 positions matching TRBD1. Germline CDR1 is SGHRS and CDR2 is YFSETQ. This CDR3 is 15 amino acids long. V lost 1 base and J lost 2; bases outside the gene matches: 5. CDR3 protein: CASSLIQGRNYGYTF. The DNA of the CDR3 is TGCGCCAGCAGCTTGATACAGGGGAGGAACTATGGCTACACCTTC.

The chain couples TRBV29-1 to TRBJ2-2, with D possibly being TRBD1 (5 bases). V lost 7 bases to trimming and J lost 3 bases, with 6 bases between them. The CDR3 contains 11 residues. Germline assignment: CDR1 SQVTM and CDR2 ANQGSEA. CDR3 nucleotides: TGCAGCGGACAGTACACCGGGGAGCTGTTTTTT. Its protein is CSGQYTGELFF.

This clone was seen more than once but under ten times. The rearrangement links TRBV6-6 to TRBJ1-1; D may be TRBD1 (6 bases). Germline V gene data show CDR1 as MNHNY and CDR2 as SVGAGI (reference sequence). This CDR3 contains 14 residues. Between the trimmed V and J ends, which lost 7 bases and 1 base, there was a span of 13 bases. The CDR3 reads CASTPDRQNTEAFF. The CDR3 coding sequence is TGTGCCAGCACCCCGGACAGACAGAACACTGAAGCTTTCTTT.

Written as DNA, the CDR3 is TGTGCCAGCACGGACAGGGGGAGGGCTAACTATGGCTACACCTTC. Translated: CASTDRGRANYGYTF. The gene calls are TRBV6-5 and TRBJ1-2; 10 positions match TRBD1. Germline V lookup: CDR1 MNHEY, CDR2 SVGAGI. The CDR3 spans 15 residues. Trimming removed 7 bases from V and 0 bases from J; junction bases left unmatched: 5.

This clone was counted between two and nine times. J is TRBJ2-1 and V is TRBV28; 9 bases are a match to TRBD2. Looked up from germline, CDR1 is MDHEN and CDR2 is SYDVKM. V trimming: 7 bases; J trimming: 3 bases; junction bases outside the gene matches: 7. The CDR3 contains 15 residues. The CDR3: CASKQRGEFYNEQFF. CDR3 nucleotides: TGTGCCAGCAAACAGCGGGGGGAATTCTACAATGAGCAGTTCTTC.

The rearrangement uses TRBV29-1 and TRBJ2-2; no clear D. This CDR3 has 14 amino acids. Germline V CDR1 and CDR2: SQVTM, ANQGSEA. V was trimmed by 5 bases and J by 0 bases, leaving 10 bases between them. The DNA of the CDR3 is TGCAGCGTTCTATCAATTACGAACACCGGGGAGCTGTTTTTT. Its protein is CSVLSITNTGELFF.

The CDR3: CAWSEEGTGYTF. For the CDR3, the DNA is TGTGCCTGGAGTGAGGAGGGGACTGGCTACACCTTC. This sequence joins TRBV30 and TRBJ1-2; the D gene is possibly TRBD1 (5 bases). Germline CDR1 and CDR2: GTSNPN and SVGIG (reference sequence). The CDR3 has 12 residues. The V end was cut by 1 base, the J end by 7 bases, with 10 bases between.

This clone was observed a few times. The V and J genes are TRBV7-3 and TRBJ2-5; TRBD1 aligns across 9 bases. Germline CDR1 reads SGHTA; CDR2 reads FQGTGA. Losses at the gene ends were 5 bases for V and 5 bases for J; bases not matched to a gene: 6. This CDR3 is built from 14 residues. The CDR3 nucleotides are TGTGCCAGCAGCCCAGGGACAGGGTCGGAGACCCAGTACTTC. Translated, it gives CASSPGTGSETQYF. Full variable domain (outside the CDR3, taken from reference TRBV7-3 and TRBJ2-5): GAGVSQTPSNKVTEKGKYVELRCDPISGHTALYWYRQSLGQGPEFLIYFQGTGAADDSGLPNDRFFAVRPEGSVSTLKIQRTERGDSAVYLCASSPGTGSETQYFGPGTRLLVL.

This clone was found a few times. V gene TRBV18 combines with J gene TRBJ2-7; 10 nucleotides agree with TRBD1. The CDR3 loop spans 13 amino acids. Looked up from germline, CDR1 is KGHSH and CDR2 is LQKENI. J was trimmed by 2 bases and V by 8 bases; bases with no gene match: 3. In nucleotides, the CDR3 is TGTGCCAGCGACAGGGGGCCCACCTACGAGCAGTACTTC. Residues: CASDRGPTYEQYF.

This clone appeared a few times. As DNA, the CDR3 is TGTGCCAGCAGGTCGGACAGTACCTATGGCTACACCTTC. This translates into CASRSDSTYGYTF. This chain uses TRBV28 with TRBJ1-2; a possible D gene is TRBD1 (6 bases). V shed 6 bases and J shed 4 bases, with 12 bases lying between them. The CDR3 extends over 13 amino acids. The germline V gene has CDR1 MDHEN and CDR2 SYDVKM.

The table lists this clone with a count of one. The chain combines TRBV4-2 with TRBJ1-6, with 9 bases fitting TRBD1. The germline V gene encodes CDR1 LGHNA and CDR2 YNFKEQ. CDR3 size: 16 residues. V shed 3 bases and J 8 bases; nucleotides not matched to a gene: 8. The CDR3 reads CASSQDAGTGYSPLHF. CDR3 coding DNA: TGTGCCAGCAGCCAGGATGCCGGGACAGGGTATTCACCCCTCCACTTT.

The rearrangement uses TRBV29-1 and TRBJ1-2; tentative D call: TRBD1 (6 bases). With 7 bases removed from V and 7 bases from J, the gap between germline ends came to 16 bases. CDR3 length equals 12 residues. Germline values: CDR1 SQVTM, CDR2 ANQGSEA. The CDR3 here is CSASKDSGGYTF. The CDR3 nucleotides are TGCAGCGCATCTAAGGACAGCGGTGGCTACACCTTC.

This clone was found a few times. The genes are TRBV2 and TRBJ1-3; unclear D gene. The CDR3 spans 12 residues. Germline V CDR1 and CDR2: SNHLY, FYNNEI. The ends were cut back, 2 bases at V and 6 bases at J, with 5 bases in the middle. This CDR3 reads CASSETPNTIYF. The CDR3 DNA follows: TGTGCCAGCAGTGAAACTCCAAACACCATATATTTT.

This clone appeared a few times. This chain connects TRBV28 to TRBJ2-1; TRBD2 might be the D (5 bases). There are 11 residues in the CDR3. The germline V gene encodes CDR1 MDHEN and CDR2 SYDVKM. V shed 7 bases and J shed 13 bases, with 14 bases lying between them. The CDR3 is CASTRTDSQFF. The CDR3 nucleotides are TGTGCCAGCACTCGGACGGACTCCCAGTTCTTC. The full variable domain, with the rest looked up from reference TRBV28 and TRBJ2-1, is DVKVTQSSRYLVKRTGEKVFLECVQDMDHENMFWYRQDPGLGLRLIYFSYDVKMKEKGDIPEGYSVSREKKERFSLILESASTNQTSMYLCASTRTDSQFFGPGTRLTVL.

This clone was detected only a few times. The rearrangement uses TRBV27 and TRBJ1-1, with D unclear. Germline values: CDR1 MNHEY, CDR2 SMNVEV (reference sequence). The CDR3 runs to 13 residues. The CDR3: CASARTPLDEAFF. For the CDR3, the DNA is TGTGCTTCGGCCAGGACTCCCCTAGATGAAGCTTTCTTT.

This clone turned up a few times. This rearrangement joins TRBV9 to TRBJ2-2; 7 bases are shared with TRBD2. Germline V gene lookup returns CDR1 SGDLS and CDR2 YYNGEE. With 4 bases clipped from V and 0 bases from J, the junction kept 9 bases outside the gene matches. This CDR3 spans 17 amino acids. The CDR3 region has the DNA TGTGCCAGCAGCCCTTGGGGGGGGTGGGCGAACACCGGGGAGCTGTTTTTT. Its translation: CASSPWGGWANTGELFF.

The chain carries TRBV4-3 and TRBJ2-7; possibly TRBD1 for D (6 bases). Germline loops: CDR1 LGHNA, CDR2 YSLEER. Trimming removed 6 bases at V and 1 base at J, with 13 bases between. The CDR3 is made up of 14 amino acids. The CDR3 sequence is CASSLDRRSYEQYF. In DNA, the CDR3 is TGCGCCAGCAGTCTCGACAGGCGATCCTACGAGCAGTACTTC.

A few counts support this clone. This chain uses TRBV7-8 with TRBJ2-7; TRBD1 is a possible D gene (6 bases). Trimming left V 2 bases short and J 3 bases short, with 14 bases between. Germline V gives CDR1 SGHVS, CDR2 FQNEAQ. The CDR3 contains 15 residues. CDR3 sequence (DNA): TGTGCCAGCAGCTTAAGTGCACAGGGCGACTACGAGCAGTACTTC. Residues: CASSLSAQGDYEQYF.